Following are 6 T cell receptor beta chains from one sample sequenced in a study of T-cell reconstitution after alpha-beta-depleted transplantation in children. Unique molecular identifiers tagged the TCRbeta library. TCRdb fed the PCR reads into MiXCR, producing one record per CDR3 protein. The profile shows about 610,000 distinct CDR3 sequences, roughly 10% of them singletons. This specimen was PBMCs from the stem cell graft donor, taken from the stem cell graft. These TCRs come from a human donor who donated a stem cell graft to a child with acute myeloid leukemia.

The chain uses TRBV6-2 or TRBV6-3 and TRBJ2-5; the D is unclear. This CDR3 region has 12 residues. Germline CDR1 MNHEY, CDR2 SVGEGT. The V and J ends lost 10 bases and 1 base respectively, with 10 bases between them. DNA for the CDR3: TGTGCCACCTCCCGCGGCCAAGAGACCCAGTACTTC. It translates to CATSRGQETQYF.

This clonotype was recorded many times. The CDR3 is CASSPTGGRPQHF. Written as DNA, the CDR3 is TGTGCCAGCAGTCCTACAGGGGGCAGGCCCCAGCATTTT. V is TRBV6-1 and J is TRBJ1-5, with 9 bases matching TRBD1. The germline CDR1 and CDR2 sequences are MNHNS and SASEGT. This CDR3 comprises 13 residues. The junction had 5 bases not matched to a gene; V was cut back by 5 bases and J by 9 bases.

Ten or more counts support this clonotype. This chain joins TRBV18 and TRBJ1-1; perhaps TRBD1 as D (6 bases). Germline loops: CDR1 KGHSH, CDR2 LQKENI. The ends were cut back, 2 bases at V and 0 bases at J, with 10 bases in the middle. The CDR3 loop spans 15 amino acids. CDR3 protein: CASSPTGTLNTEAFF. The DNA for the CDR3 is TGTGCCAGCTCACCAACGGGGACACTGAACACTGAAGCTTTCTTT.

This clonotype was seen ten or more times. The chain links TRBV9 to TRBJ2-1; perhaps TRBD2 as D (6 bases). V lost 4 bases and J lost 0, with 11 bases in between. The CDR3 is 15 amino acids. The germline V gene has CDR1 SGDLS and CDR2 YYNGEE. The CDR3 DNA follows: TGTGCCAGCAGCCCCGGGGGTAACTCCTACAATGAGCAGTTCTTC. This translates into CASSPGGNSYNEQFF.

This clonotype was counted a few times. The CDR3 loop reads CASSRTSGRSNTGELFF. The CDR3 DNA follows: TGCGCCAGCAGCCGGACTAGCGGGAGATCGAACACCGGGGAGCTGTTTTTT. The gene calls are TRBV5-1 and TRBJ2-2; 13 bases line up with TRBD2. With 4 bases clipped from V and 0 bases from J, the junction kept 3 bases outside the gene matches. The germline V gene has CDR1 SGHRS and CDR2 YFSETQ. The CDR3 covers 17 residues.

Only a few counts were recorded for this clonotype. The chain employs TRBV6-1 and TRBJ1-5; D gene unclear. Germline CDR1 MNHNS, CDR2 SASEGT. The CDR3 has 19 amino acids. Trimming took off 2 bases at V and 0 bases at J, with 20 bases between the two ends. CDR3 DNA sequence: TGTGCCAGCAGTGAAAAGGGCGGACTTTCGCTATATAGCAATCAGCCCCAGCATTTT. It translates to CASSEKGGLSLYSNQPQHF.